This T cell receptor (beta chain) was sequenced during a study of metastatic and nonmetastatic thyroid tumors. Treatment of any kind had been given to no patient before thyroid surgery. This clone was counted a few times. V gave up 1 base and J gave up 0 bases; unmatched junction bases: 8. CDR1 is DFQATT and CDR2 is SNEGSKA in the germline V gene (reference sequence). There are 16 residues in the CDR3. Per the study methods: Variation in CDR3 across clinicopathological groups served as the basis for constructing a distant-metastasis classifier in papillary thyroid cancer. TCRdb reassembled clones from the PCR reads with MiXCR. TCRdb's processing, not the authors' own work, is the source of the V and J calls. The sample records over 70,000 clones, more than 15% being singletons.

Source material: blood. V is TRBV20-1 and J is TRBJ2-7, with 8 bases that match TRBD2. The origin of this receptor is a female donor with papillary thyroid cancer or a benign thyroid nodule (not recorded which). Some clones in this sample may be carry-over from other donors' samples. The CDR3 bases are TGCAGTGCTAGAGGACTAGCGCAATTAAGCTCCTACGAGCAGTACTTC. It encodes CSARGLAQLSSYEQYF.